This T cell receptor (beta chain) was obtained from a study of response to subunit inactivated influenza vaccine. Using its own MiXCR run on the RT-PCR reads, TCRdb lists one record per CDR3 protein. Of hundreds of thousands of distinct CDR3 sequences listed, about 14% are singletons. The sample holds a few counts of this clonotype. The antigen remains undetermined. Points from the study as a whole: Authors suggested seasonal influenza vaccinations each recruit few new T cells.

V gave up 2 bases and J gave up 2 bases; unmatched junction bases: 5. CDR1 and CDR2 from the germline V gene are MDHEN and SYDVKM. The CDR3 loop spans 16 amino acids. This sequence originates from a man aged 50 to 59 who received an inactivated influenza vaccine. This sample comprised PBMCs from blood, obtained 14 to 15 days before vaccination. This sequence joins TRBV28 and TRBJ2-3; the match to TRBD2 covers 9 bases. The CDR3 loop reads CASSLLGGGATDTQYF. CDR3 nucleotide sequence: TGTGCCAGCAGTTTACTTGGCGGGGGGGCCACAGATACGCAGTATTTT.